This T cell receptor beta chain was sequenced during a study of T cell responses to AZD1222 COVID-19 vaccine. On the study more broadly: Second-dose timings of about 4 or about 12 weeks were pooled. Study-wide points: Per reports, nearly half of all spike-specific TCRs target regions that are unmutated in variants. Spike as a whole was targeted by vaccine-associated CD4 TCRs, dominant at 160-218 and 743-854.

Germline lookup yields CDR1 SGHVS and CDR2 FQNEAQ. The CDR3 has 12 residues. V gave up 1 base and J gave up 7 bases, with 8 bases separating them. The table came from immunoSEQ multiplex PCR; TCRdb's copy has only in-frame clones and leaves some out. The sample carries 95,000 to 150,000 clones, around 88% recorded once. Comments on this clone: Its target is not known.

This sequence originates from an adult in good health. This chain uses TRBV7-8 with TRBJ2-7, with a tentative D call TRBD1 (6 bases). Sequencing used peripheral blood, obtained on day 0 of AZD1222 vaccination. This CDR3 is CASSLDQGEQYF. The DNA of the CDR3 is TGTGCCAGCAGCTTAGACCAGGGGGAGCAGTACTTC.